Below are 28 T cell receptor beta chains sequenced from a single sample in a study of cytomegalovirus exposure and HLA in healthy donors. The table came from immunoSEQ multiplex PCR; TCRdb's copy has only in-frame clones and leaves some out. The table records 110,000 to 150,000 clones, 91% of them present only once. Sequenced: PBMCs. These receptors were taken from a man younger than 30 in good health and CMV-seronegative.

The V and J genes are TRBV9 and TRBJ2-5; possible D gene TRBD1, 5 bases. The V gene's germline CDR1 is SGDLS and CDR2 YYNGEE. The CDR3 has 16 amino acids. V lost 0 bases and J lost 4, with 16 bases in between. CDR3 coding DNA: TGTGCCAGCAGCGTAGCTGGGGCAGGGTGGGGAGAGACCCAGTACTTC. Its protein is CASSVAGAGWGETQYF.

The chain links TRBV5-1 to TRBJ2-7; 9 bases are shared with TRBD1. This CDR3 contains 15 residues. The trim removed 0 bases at V and 7 bases at J, leaving 8 bases unmatched. CDR1 SGHRS and CDR2 YFSETQ come from the germline V gene. CDR3 DNA: TGCGCCAGCAGCTTGGTGGGACAGGGATCTGGGGAGCAGTACTTC. Encoded protein: CASSLVGQGSGEQYF. Using reference TRBV5-1 and TRBJ2-7 for the parts outside the CDR3, the full variable domain is KAGVTQTPRYLIKTRGQQVTLSCSPISGHRSVSWYQQTPGQGLQFLFEYFSETQRNKGNFPGRFSGRQFSNSRSEMNVSTLELGDSALYLCASSLVGQGSGEQYFGPGTRLTVT.

J is TRBJ2-1 and V is TRBV29-1, with TRBD2 matching over 7 bases. With V trimmed by 3 bases and J by 0 bases, 5 bases remained unmatched. The CDR3 length is 15 residues. Per the germline V gene, CDR1 is SQVTM and CDR2 is ANQGSEA. CDR3 DNA: TGCAGCGTTGAGTCGCGGGGGAGCTCCTACAATGAGCAGTTCTTC. As protein: CSVESRGSSYNEQFF.

This chain uses TRBV7-2 with TRBJ2-5, with D perhaps TRBD1 (5 bases). The germline V gene encodes CDR1 SGHTA and CDR2 FQGNSA. The CDR3 is made up of 13 amino acids. Trimming cost V 2 bases and J 4 bases, with 8 bases left between them. The CDR3 protein is CASSLTRVETQYF. The CDR3 coding sequence is TGTGCCAGCAGCTTAACCAGGGTAGAGACCCAGTACTTC.

CDR3 DNA sequence: TGTGCCAGCAGCTTAGTAGTGGCCGGGGAGCTGTTTTTT. Residues: CASSLVVAGELFF. The chain uses TRBV11-3 and TRBJ2-2; D gene uncertain. V was cut by 1 base and J by 6 bases, with 6 bases left in between. The CDR3 is 13 residues long. CDR1 and CDR2 from the germline V gene are SGHNT and YENEEA.

This chain connects TRBV28 to TRBJ2-3; possibly TRBD2 for D (5 bases). This CDR3 has 14 amino acids. The V end lost 5 bases, the J end lost 0 bases, and 9 bases lay between the germline ends. Germline V gene data show CDR1 as MDHEN and CDR2 as SYDVKM. The CDR3 DNA sequence: TGTGCCAGCAGTCTGACGGGAAGCACAGATACGCAGTATTTT. It yields the protein CASSLTGSTDTQYF.

The J gene is TRBJ2-7, the V gene TRBV18, with D possibly matching TRBD1 (5 bases). The germline V and J ends were trimmed by 6 bases and 3 bases, with 15 bases remaining between them. Germline lookup yields CDR1 KGHSH and CDR2 LQKENI. The CDR3 spans 14 residues. The CDR3 loop is CASSLNQGSYEQYV. The CDR3 DNA reads TGTGCCAGCTCGCTCAATCAGGGAAGCTACGAGCAGTACGTC.

The chain employs TRBV5-6 and TRBJ1-1, with D unresolved. V was cut by 0 bases and J by 2 bases, with 8 bases left in between. The CDR3 loop spans 14 amino acids. Looked up from germline, CDR1 is SGHDT and CDR2 is YYEEEE. The CDR3 DNA follows: TGTGCCAGCAGCTTGGCCCCGGTCAACACTGAAGCTTTCTTT. Its protein product is CASSLAPVNTEAFF.

The V gene is TRBV5-4, the J gene TRBJ1-1; D not resolved. V was cut by 0 bases and J by 0 bases, with 9 bases left in between. Looked up from germline, CDR1 is SGHNT and CDR2 is YYREEE (reference sequence). This CDR3 contains 15 residues. DNA for the CDR3: TGTGCCAGCAGCTTGGGACTCACTATGAACACTGAAGCTTTCTTT. Protein product: CASSLGLTMNTEAFF.

V usage is TRBV5-1 and J usage is TRBJ1-1, with D unclear. With 0 bases removed from V and 0 bases from J, the gap between germline ends came to 6 bases. This CDR3 has 14 amino acids. Germline CDR1 SGHRS, CDR2 YFSETQ. CDR3: CASSLDNMNTEAFF. CDR3 DNA sequence: TGCGCCAGCAGCTTGGACAATATGAACACTGAAGCTTTCTTT.

The chain couples TRBV6-5 to TRBJ2-7, with TRBD1 identical over 9 bases. Germline CDR1 and CDR2: MNHEY and SVGAGI. CDR3 length: 14 amino acids. Unmatched junction bases numbered 7, after V lost 6 bases and J lost 4 bases. CDR3 DNA: TGTGCCAGCAGGGGGGGGGACAGGGTTTACGAGCAGTACTTC. Its protein is CASRGGDRVYEQYF.

V and J are TRBV7-3 and TRBJ2-5, with TRBD2 matching over 7 bases. Germline CDR1 is SGHTA and CDR2 is FQGTGA. Trimming at V came to 6 bases and at J to 5 bases, leaving 6 bases not matched to a gene. The CDR3 runs 13 residues. CDR3 amino acids: CASSGTNGETQYF. In nucleotides, the CDR3 is TGTGCCAGCAGTGGGACTAATGGGGAGACCCAGTACTTC.

This sequence joins TRBV9 and TRBJ1-4; 11 bases are a match to TRBD1. Germline trimming cut 4 bases from V and 4 bases from J; bases unmatched to any gene: 6. This CDR3 is 16 amino acids long. The germline V gene has CDR1 SGDLS and CDR2 YYNGEE. The chain's CDR3 is CASSKGTGGNNEKLFF. The DNA of the CDR3 is TGTGCCAGCAGCAAAGGGACAGGGGGAAATAATGAAAAACTGTTTTTT. Full variable domain (outside the CDR3, taken from reference TRBV9 and TRBJ1-4): DSGVTQTPKHLITATGQRVTLRCSPRSGDLSVYWYQQSLDQGLQFLIQYYNGEERAKGNILERFSAQQFPDLHSELNLSSLELGDSALYFCASSKGTGGNNEKLFFGSGTQLSVL.

The chain has TRBV11-3 and TRBJ1-2, with TRBD1 matching 9 bases. The CDR3 spans 17 residues. The V gene's germline CDR1 is SGHNT and CDR2 YENEEA. With V trimmed by 2 bases and J by 5 bases, 12 bases remained unmatched. CDR3 loop: CASSLTSGQGGMYGYTF. As DNA, the CDR3 is TGTGCCAGCAGCTTAACGTCGGGACAGGGAGGGATGTATGGCTACACCTTC.

The gene calls are TRBV19 and TRBJ1-2, with a weak D call TRBD1 (5 bases). The CDR3 runs to 12 residues. Trimming shortened V by 7 bases and J by 8 bases, and 14 bases separated the two germline ends. Germline CDR1 and CDR2: LNHDA and SQIVND (reference sequence). The CDR3 region is CASNEGAGGYTF. The CDR3 bases are TGTGCCAGTAACGAAGGGGCCGGCGGCTACACCTTC.

J is TRBJ1-5 and V is TRBV7-9; 8 bases fit TRBD1. The CDR3 length is 15 residues. Looked up from germline, CDR1 is SEHNR and CDR2 is FQNEAQ (reference sequence). V shed 5 bases, J shed 4 bases, and the junction held 7 bases outside the gene matches. DNA of the CDR3: TGTGCCAGCAGCGTAGGACAGGGATTAAATCAGCCCCAGCATTTT. Its protein product is CASSVGQGLNQPQHF.

This chain joins TRBV30 and TRBJ1-2; 7 bases are shared with TRBD1. The CDR3 runs to 13 residues. V dropped 3 bases and J dropped 7; count of bases not matched to a gene: 8. The germline V gene encodes CDR1 GTSNPN and CDR2 SVGIG (reference sequence). The CDR3 nucleotides are TGTGCCTGGAGAGTTCAGGGGGTTAGTGGCTACACCTTC. Translated: CAWRVQGVSGYTF.

This chain uses TRBV2 with TRBJ1-5; 10 nucleotides line up with TRBD1. The CDR3 covers 14 residues. CDR1 SNHLY and CDR2 FYNNEI come from the germline V gene. The junction had 10 bases not matched to a gene; V was cut back by 6 bases and J by 11 bases. The CDR3 loop reads CASRAGTGVSSQHF. The CDR3 coding sequence is TGTGCCAGCAGGGCCGGGACAGGGGTTTCGTCCCAGCATTTT.

The chain joins TRBV18 to TRBJ2-7; no reliable D call. The V end was cut by 6 bases, the J end by 4 bases, with 16 bases between. CDR3 size: 14 residues. CDR1 and CDR2 from the germline V gene are KGHSH and LQKENI. CDR3 nucleotide sequence: TGTGCCAGCTCCGATGGGTCAGGATGGTACGAGCAGTACTTC. The encoded protein is CASSDGSGWYEQYF. Filled out from reference TRBV18 and TRBJ2-7, the complete variable domain reads NAGVMQNPRHLVRRRGQEARLRCSPMKGHSHVYWYRQLPEEGLKFMVYLQKENIIDESGMPKERFSAEFPKEGPSILRIQQVVRGDSAAYFCASSDGSGWYEQYFGPGTRLTVT.

V is TRBV9 and J is TRBJ2-3, with 14 bases matching TRBD2. Germline V gene data show CDR1 as SGDLS and CDR2 as YYNGEE. The CDR3 sequence is 16 residues long. The junction had 9 bases not matched to a gene; V was cut back by 8 bases and J by 4 bases. The CDR3 DNA follows: TGTGCCAGTGGGGGACTAGCGGGAGAACCCCCAGATACGCAGTATTTT. It codes for CASGGLAGEPPDTQYF.

The chain carries TRBV29-1 and TRBJ1-3; D remains unclear. The CDR3 runs 14 residues. Per the germline V gene, CDR1 is SQVTM and CDR2 is ANQGSEA. Trimming left V 1 base short and J 6 bases short, with 13 bases between. The CDR3 region has the DNA TGCAGCGTTGAAGGTGTCGGAGCCACAAACACCATATATTTT. Its translation is CSVEGVGATNTIYF.

This clone was seen once. J is TRBJ2-7 and V is TRBV7-9; D is perhaps TRBD1 (6 bases). Deletions cut 4 bases from V and 0 bases from J, with 16 bases between. Looked up from germline, CDR1 is SEHNR and CDR2 is FQNEAQ (reference sequence). The CDR3 has 16 amino acids. The CDR3 loop reads CASSSGQGLGSYEQYF. CDR3 sequence (DNA): TGTGCCAGCAGCTCAGGCCAGGGGCTGGGCTCCTACGAGCAGTACTTC.

This rearrangement joins TRBV14 to TRBJ2-3; D unclear. V lost 0 bases, J lost 2 bases, and 12 bases lay in between. The CDR3 runs to 16 residues. CDR1 and CDR2 (germline): SGHDN, FVKESK. The CDR3 sequence is CASSQDSLVPTDTQYF. In nucleotides, the CDR3 is TGTGCCAGCAGCCAAGATTCCCTAGTCCCCACAGATACGCAGTATTTT.

Here the CDR3 reads CASSSPGGDNEQFF. The CDR3 bases are TGTGCCAGCAGTTCCCCGGGAGGGGACAATGAGCAGTTCTTC. V is TRBV28 and J is TRBJ2-1, with 8 bases fitting TRBD2. CDR3 length: 14 amino acids. J was trimmed by 5 bases and V by 4 bases; bases with no gene match: 4. Germline V lookup: CDR1 MDHEN, CDR2 SYDVKM.

The V call is TRBV6-5, the J call TRBJ1-1; 8 nucleotides line up with TRBD1. There are 12 residues in the CDR3. V gave up 6 bases and J gave up 10 bases; unmatched junction bases: 7. Looked up from germline, CDR1 is MNHEY and CDR2 is SVGAGI. The CDR3 DNA is TGTGCCAGCAGCGGACAGGGCCCCGGAGCTTTCTTT. Its protein product is CASSGQGPGAFF.

V and J are TRBV6-5 and TRBJ2-5, with a possible D match to TRBD1 (6 bases). There are 13 residues in the CDR3. Germline V gene lookup returns CDR1 MNHEY and CDR2 SVGAGI. Deletions cut 2 bases from V and 4 bases from J, with 8 bases between. The CDR3 bases are TGTGCCAGCAGTTACCGCAGGGGAGAGACCCAGTACTTC. Translated: CASSYRRGETQYF.

The table lists this clone with a count of one. This chain links TRBV7-6 with TRBJ2-2; the match to TRBD2 covers 12 bases. Per germline, CDR1 SGHVS and CDR2 FNYEAQ. The V gene end was trimmed by 2 bases and the J gene end by 8 bases; junction bases not matched to a gene: 12. The CDR3 contains 18 residues. CDR3 region: CASSLQHRLAGVDGELFF. In DNA, the CDR3 is TGTGCCAGCAGCTTACAGCACCGACTAGCGGGAGTTGATGGGGAGCTGTTTTTT.

The chain recombines TRBV27 with TRBJ1-5, with a possible D match to TRBD1 (5 bases). CDR1 is MNHEY, CDR2 SMNVEV, per germline (reference sequence). The CDR3 runs 14 residues. Trimming pared 2 bases from V and 7 bases from J, leaving 12 bases between. The CDR3 loop is CASSLRGFGQPQHF. The DNA of the CDR3 is TGTGCCAGCAGTTTAAGGGGTTTCGGGCAGCCCCAGCATTTT.